This T cell receptor beta chain stems from a study of T cells in Graves' hyperthyroidism and ophthalmopathy. Study conclusions and caveats: Model output signaled ophthalmopathy a median approximately six months ahead of onset. Most expanded thyroid clonotypes above 0.001 recurred in blood.

The table lists this clonotype with many counts. What it recognizes is unknown. Disease lasting under 3 months, a NOSPECS grade of at least 4, and a Clinical Activity Score of at least 3 were features of the ophthalmopathy patients. Using around 10 ml of fresh peripheral blood, PBMCs were prepared. TCR beta CDR3 regions were amplified from RNA transcripts. HTBI primers were employed in a first-round RT-PCR of the TCR CDR3. TCRdb used MiXCR to reprocess the multiplex PCR reads, holding one entry per CDR3 protein. The top ten hold roughly a fifth of the sample, which has about 400,000 distinct CDR3 sequences, around 15% seen once. The CDR3 runs 17 residues. Trimming cost V 5 bases and J 4 bases; bases outside gene matches: 13. Looked up from germline, CDR1 is SGHVS and CDR2 is FNYEAQ.

The specimen was blood. This chain joins TRBV7-6 and TRBJ2-2; 7 bases align to TRBD2. The source of this sequence is a woman aged 55-75 years with Graves' ophthalmopathy. The CDR3 region has the DNA TGTGCCAGCAGCCCGGGAGGCGGGACTATCAGCACCGGGGAGCTGTTTTTT. Translation: CASSPGGGTISTGELFF. Full variable domain (remainder filled in from reference TRBV7-6 and TRBJ2-2): GAGVSQSPRYKVTKRGQDVALRCDPISGHVSLYWYRQALGQGPEFLTYFNYEAQQDKSGLPNDRFSAERPEGSISTLTIQRTEQRDSAMYRCASSPGGGTISTGELFFGEGSRLTVL.